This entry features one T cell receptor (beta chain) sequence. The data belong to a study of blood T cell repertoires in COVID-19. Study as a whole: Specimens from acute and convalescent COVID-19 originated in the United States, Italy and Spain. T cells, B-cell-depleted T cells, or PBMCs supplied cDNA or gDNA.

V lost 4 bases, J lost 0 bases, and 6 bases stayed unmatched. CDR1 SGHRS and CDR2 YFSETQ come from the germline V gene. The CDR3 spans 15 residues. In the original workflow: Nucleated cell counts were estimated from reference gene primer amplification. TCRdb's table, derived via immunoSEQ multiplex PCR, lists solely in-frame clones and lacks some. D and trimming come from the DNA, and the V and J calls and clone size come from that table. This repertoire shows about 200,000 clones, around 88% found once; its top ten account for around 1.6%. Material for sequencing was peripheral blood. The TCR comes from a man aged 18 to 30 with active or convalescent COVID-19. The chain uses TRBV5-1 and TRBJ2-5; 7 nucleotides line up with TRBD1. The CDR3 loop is CASSDSTGYQETQYF. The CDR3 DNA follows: TGCGCCAGCAGCGATTCGACAGGGTACCAAGAGACCCAGTACTTC.